This TCR beta chain was obtained from a study of CD8+CD57+ T cells in acquired aplastic anemia (dated 2018 in TCRdb). Background on the whole study: A mean of 3.2 ug of DNA, ranging from about 0.19 to 27.4 ug, was extracted from sorted CD4+ and CD8+ cells. CD8+CD57+ expansion was defined as frequency above the mean frequency observed in healthy subjects.

From the cysteine up to the phenylalanine, the CDR3 has a length of 14 residues. The read is trimmed to its CDR3 DNA, 42 bases read in frame from base 1. CDR1 and CDR2, per the germline V gene, are SQVTM and ANQGSEA. V gives up 5 bases and J gives up 5 bases, and the segment between their germline ends measures 15 bases. There are many counts of this clonotype. The clone's antigen remains unknown. The sample holds no much larger clone one base away, and base qualities are not on file. Study-wide findings and limitations: Roughly 30 CD8+ CDR3 sequences were found to be shared between patients and controls, but these sequences appeared to be highly expressed in patients and within the immunodominant clones of the patients. Between patients and healthy controls, no significant difference in CD8+ Simpson's diversity was found (P=0.060).

Genomic DNA served as template for TCR beta VDJ combination and CDR3 sequence profiling. TCR repertoire sequencing was run on an Illumina HiSeq 2000. The original methods were these. TRBV/TRBJ rearrangement plots, CDR3 size and DJ length profiles, and Simpson's diversity index were used to assess repertoires. Whichever DNA sequence was most abundant in the deep sequencing data was defined as the immunodominant clone. CDR3 amino acid sequences were checked for sharing across subjects and were also compared against the VDJdb database and published repertoires. TCRdb reprocessed the public reads (quality trimming at Q25 with fastp, clone calling with MiXCR) and kept in-frame beta chains. Duplicate CDR3 protein sequences are folded into a single record with the most common DNA and genes. TCRdb's processing, not the study's, gives the V and J calls here. For this sample there are 150,000 to 200,000 distinct CDR3 sequences; roughly 48% appear just once. The ten largest clones capture roughly 29% of the sample.

Expansion of CD8+CD57+ cells had been shown by flow cytometry in the patients chosen for sequencing. Every patient had severe acquired aplastic anemia, diagnosed using the International Study of Aplastic Anemia and Agranulocytosis and Camitta criteria. Patients had received no therapy at the time of blood sampling. The study deep-sequenced TCR repertoires of sorted CD4+ and CD8+ blood T cells from severe aplastic anemia patients and healthy subjects. In the USA, patient enrollment took place under clinicaltrials.gov protocols 00001620, 01623167, 00001397, 00071045, 00081523 and 00961064. Ficoll-Paque density gradient centrifugation was used to isolate peripheral blood mononuclear cells. CD4+ and CD8+ T cells were sorted by FACS or magnetic beads before DNA extraction.

Recombination linked TRBV29-1 to TRBJ2-2, with the D gene too uncertain to name. Sequencing input: sorted CD4+, CD8+, or CD8+CD57+ T cells (not recorded which) from PBMCs. This clonotype originated in a human donor with aplastic anemia. The sequenced DNA is TGCAGCGTTAGAATAGGTTCGGTTACCGGGGAGCTGTTTTTT. This sequence encodes CSVRIGSVTGELFF.